This TCR beta chain was captured in a study of regulatory T cells in long-lasting Graves disease. Germline CDR1 DFQATT, CDR2 SNEGSKA (reference sequence). Trimming took off 5 bases at V and 2 bases at J, with 14 bases between the two ends. The CDR3 loop spans 14 amino acids. This clonotype was found many times. Regarding time point: newly diagnosed GD, antithyroid drugs for less than 3 months. Making the TCR library involved RNA that had been extracted from PBMCs. The authors built TCR beta libraries using iRepertoire HTBI primers and Arm-PCR of CDR3 regions. Each CDR3 protein is one row after TCRdb ran MiXCR on the multiplex PCR reads. The sample gives hundreds of thousands of distinct CDR3 sequences, around 16% of which show up once; 12% is in the top ten. This sample was also put to use in a study of T cells in Graves' hyperthyroidism and ophthalmopathy. That investigation notes: Most thyroid clonotypes with frequency above 0.001 were detected in blood.

This clonotype originated in a young man with Graves disease. Source: peripheral blood mononuclear cells (PBMCs), taken at new diagnosis, from a patient treated with antithyroid drugs. The chain carries TRBV20-1 and TRBJ2-3; a possible D gene is TRBD2 (5 bases). The CDR3 region has the DNA TGCAGTGCTCTCACCGGGATTTCCACAGATACGCAGTATTTT. It yields the protein CSALTGISTDTQYF.